The clone carrying this T cell receptor (beta chain) rates as medium-sized. Its target is not known. CDR1 and CDR2 (germline): SGHDT, YYEEEE. V gave up 5 bases and J gave up 6 bases; unmatched junction bases: 6. This CDR3 is 14 amino acids long. Time point defined: sample taken at primary tumor resection. The data belong to a study of spatial heterogeneity in lung cancer. Study-wide points: In tumors, expanded intratumoral alpha and beta TCR counts tracked mutation counts.

Each CDR3 protein is one row after TCRdb ran MiXCR on the 5' RACE reads. This sample has several thousand distinct CDR3 sequences, with roughly 28% found just once. The sequences come from lung tumor tissue, collected at surgery. V usage is TRBV5-6 and J usage is TRBJ1-4; the match to TRBD1 covers 8 bases. The receptor comes from a male donor with early-stage non-small cell lung cancer. The CDR3 is CASSFTGGDEKLFF. Written as DNA, the CDR3 is TGTGCCAGCAGTTTTACAGGGGGAGATGAAAAACTGTTTTTT.